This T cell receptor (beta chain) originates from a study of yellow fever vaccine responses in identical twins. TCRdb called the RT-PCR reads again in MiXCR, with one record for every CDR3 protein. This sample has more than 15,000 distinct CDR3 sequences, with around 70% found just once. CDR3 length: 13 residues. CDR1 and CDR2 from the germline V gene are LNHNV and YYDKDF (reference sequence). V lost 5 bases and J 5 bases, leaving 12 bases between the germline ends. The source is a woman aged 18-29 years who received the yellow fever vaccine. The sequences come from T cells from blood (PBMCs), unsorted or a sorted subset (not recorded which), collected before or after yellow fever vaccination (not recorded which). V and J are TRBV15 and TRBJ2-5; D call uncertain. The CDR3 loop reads CATSDHSTETQYF. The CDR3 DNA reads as TGTGCCACCAGCGATCACAGCACGGAGACCCAGTACTTC.